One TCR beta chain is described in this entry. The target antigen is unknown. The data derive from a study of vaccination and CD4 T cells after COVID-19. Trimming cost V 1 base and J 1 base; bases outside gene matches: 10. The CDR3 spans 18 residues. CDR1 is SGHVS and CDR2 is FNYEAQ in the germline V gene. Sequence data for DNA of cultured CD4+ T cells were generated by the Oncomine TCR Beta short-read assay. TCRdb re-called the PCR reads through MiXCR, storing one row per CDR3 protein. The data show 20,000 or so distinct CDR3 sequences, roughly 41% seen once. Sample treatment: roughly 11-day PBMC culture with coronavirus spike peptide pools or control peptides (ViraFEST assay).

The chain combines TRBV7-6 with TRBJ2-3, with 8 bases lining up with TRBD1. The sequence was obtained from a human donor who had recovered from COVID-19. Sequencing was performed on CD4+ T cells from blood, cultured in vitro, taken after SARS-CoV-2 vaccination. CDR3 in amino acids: CASSLGVAGGAGTDTQYF. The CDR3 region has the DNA TGTGCCAGCAGCTTAGGAGTGGCAGGGGGCGCGGGCACAGATACGCAGTATTTT. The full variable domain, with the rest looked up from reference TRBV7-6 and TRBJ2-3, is GAGVSQSPRYKVTKRGQDVALRCDPISGHVSLYWYRQALGQGPEFLTYFNYEAQQDKSGLPNDRFSAERPEGSISTLTIQRTEQRDSAMYRCASSLGVAGGAGTDTQYFGPGTRLTVL.